In its sample, the clone carrying this T cell receptor beta chain was seen a few times. The antigen is undetermined. With 8 bases clipped from V and 7 bases from J, the junction kept 11 bases outside the gene matches. Germline assignment: CDR1 ENHRY and CDR2 SYGVKD. The CDR3 is 16 amino acids. The data originate from a study of blood T cells in healthy people across ages. Study outcomes and limitations: Considered underestimates were the diversity estimates obtained from one million T cells.

Primers used in a second PCR of roughly 6 to 11 cycles were a sample-barcoded 5' primer and a J-beta primer mix. TCRdb itself ran the 5' RACE reads through MiXCR, one entry per CDR3 protein. In the table there are more than 1,000,000 distinct CDR3 sequences, roughly 24% of which are singletons. Another study also made use of these data, one on T cells of mothers and their children. Turning to that study: Persisting microchimeric T cell clones went undetected.

What was sequenced was blood. The clonotype originates from a girl between 2 and 10 years old in good health. V and J are TRBV10-3 and TRBJ2-1; 13 bases match TRBD2. In nucleotides, the CDR3 is TGTGCCATCGGAGAAGGACTAGCGGGAGTTTATAATGAGCAGTTCTTC. Translating it yields CAIGEGLAGVYNEQFF.